This TCR beta chain emerged from a study of T cell responses to AZD1222 COVID-19 vaccine. General study findings and limits: Regions 160-218 and 743-854 held dominance among vaccine-associated CD4 TCRs, which spanned spike. At baseline, just a handful of AZD1222 recipients tested seropositive. Spike-specific TCR depth and breadth grew after two AZD1222 doses. Donors skewed white British and female; clonal diversity was possibly underestimated.

This table comes from immunoSEQ multiplex PCR, and its TCRdb copy is limited to in-frame clones, with some not included. Among 95,000 to 100,000 clones, roughly 87% were seen once, and the ten largest hold approximately 15%. V was pared by 10 bases and J by 9 bases, with 4 bases of the junction left unmatched. Germline CDR1 is SGHNT and CDR2 is YYREEE (reference sequence). The CDR3 runs to 13 residues. Concerning this clone itself: Antigen: not known.

The chain joins TRBV5-4 to TRBJ2-1; 16 bases agree with TRBD2. The receptor's source is an adult in good health. This sample comprised peripheral blood, obtained on day 0 of AZD1222 vaccination. The CDR3 DNA is TGTGCCCTGGGACTAGCGGGAGGGGGTGAGCAGTTCTTC. This codes for CALGLAGGGEQFF.